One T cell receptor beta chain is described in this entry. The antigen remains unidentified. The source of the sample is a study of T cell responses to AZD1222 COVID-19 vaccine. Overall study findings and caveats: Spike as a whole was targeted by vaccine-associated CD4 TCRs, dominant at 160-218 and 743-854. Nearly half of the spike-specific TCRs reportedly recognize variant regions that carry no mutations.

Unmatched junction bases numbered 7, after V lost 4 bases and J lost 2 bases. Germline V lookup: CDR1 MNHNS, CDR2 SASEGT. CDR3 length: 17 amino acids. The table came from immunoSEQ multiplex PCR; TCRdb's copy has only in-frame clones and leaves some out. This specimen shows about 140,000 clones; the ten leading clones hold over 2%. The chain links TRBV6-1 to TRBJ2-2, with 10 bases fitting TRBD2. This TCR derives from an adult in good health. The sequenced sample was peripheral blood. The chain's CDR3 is CASSGLAGATNTGELFF. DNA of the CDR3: TGTGCCAGCAGTGGACTAGCGGGCGCCACTAACACCGGGGAGCTGTTTTTT.